This T cell receptor beta chain appears in the sequencing data of a study of T-cell memory formation after mild COVID-19. TCRdb ran MiXCR on the 5' RACE reads and lists one entry per CDR3 protein. The table shows 350,000 to 400,000 distinct CDR3 sequences, with around 21% occurring only once. The CDR3 is made up of 16 amino acids. J gave up 4 bases and V 7 bases, and 11 bases lay outside the gene matches. Germline V CDR1 and CDR2: SGHVS, FNYEAQ. V and J are TRBV7-6 and TRBJ2-5; 11 nucleotides agree with TRBD2. The specimen was PBMCs or a T cell subset sorted from them (not recorded which). This sequence originates from an adult woman who had mild COVID-19 (a few samples of this study predate the infection). Cell type and time point are not known. The CDR3 spells CASILRGSGRVETQYF. In DNA form, the CDR3 reads TGTGCCAGCATCCTGAGGGGTAGCGGGAGGGTAGAGACCCAGTACTTC.